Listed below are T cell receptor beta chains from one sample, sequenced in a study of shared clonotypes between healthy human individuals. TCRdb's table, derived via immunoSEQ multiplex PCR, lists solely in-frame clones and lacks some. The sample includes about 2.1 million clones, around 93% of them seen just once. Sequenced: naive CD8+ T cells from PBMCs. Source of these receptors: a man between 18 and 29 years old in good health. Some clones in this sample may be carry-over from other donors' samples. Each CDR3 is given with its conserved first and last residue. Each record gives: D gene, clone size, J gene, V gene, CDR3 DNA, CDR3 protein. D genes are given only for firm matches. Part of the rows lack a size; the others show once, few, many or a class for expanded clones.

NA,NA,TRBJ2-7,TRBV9,TGTGCCAGCAGCGTAGAGGACAGGAGGGGATACGAGCAGTACTTC,CASSVEDRRGYEQYF
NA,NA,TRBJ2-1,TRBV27,TGTGCCAGCAGTTTCGGGGCGGATGAGCAGTTCTTC,CASSFGADEQFF
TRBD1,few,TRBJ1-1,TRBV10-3,TGTGCCATCAAAACAGGGGCCACTGAAGCTTTCTTT,CAIKTGATEAFF
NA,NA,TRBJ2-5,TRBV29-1,TGCAGCGTTGAAGGTGGAACCCCCCACTTAAAACAAGAGACCCAGTACTTC,CSVEGGTPHLKQETQYF
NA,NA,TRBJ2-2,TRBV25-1,TGTGCCAGCAGAGAACCGGGGCCTTCGAACACCGGGGAGCTGTTTTTT,CASREPGPSNTGELFF
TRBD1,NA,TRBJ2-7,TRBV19,TGTGCCAGTAGTATTTCGCCGGGACAGGGCCACGAGCAGTACTTC,CASSISPGQGHEQYF
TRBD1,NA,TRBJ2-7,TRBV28,TGTGCCAGCAGTTTGGGGACAGGGCTGAACGAGCAGTACTTC,CASSLGTGLNEQYF
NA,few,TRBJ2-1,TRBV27,TGTGCCAGCAGTGATGCGCGAGGGCAGTTCTTC,CASSDARGQFF
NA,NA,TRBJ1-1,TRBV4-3,TGCGCCAGCAGCCAAGATAAGTCCGGGCCGGAAGCTTTCTTT,CASSQDKSGPEAFF
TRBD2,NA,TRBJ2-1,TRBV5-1,TGCGCCAGCAGCTGGGGGTCGGAGCGGGAGGGTTACAATGAGCAGTTCTTC,CASSWGSEREGYNEQFF
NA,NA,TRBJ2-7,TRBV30,TGTGCCTGGAGTGTACAAAGCGGAGCGGAGTACTACGAGCAGTACTTC,CAWSVQSGAEYYEQYF
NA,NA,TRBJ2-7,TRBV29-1,TGCAGCGTTAAGACAGAGAGCTCCTACGAGCAGTACTTC,CSVKTESSYEQYF
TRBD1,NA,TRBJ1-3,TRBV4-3,TGCGCCAGCAGCCAAGCCACTCGGACAGGAAAAGGAGCCACCATATATTTT,CASSQATRTGKGATIYF
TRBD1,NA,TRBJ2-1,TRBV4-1,TGCGCCAGCAGCCAAGCCAACAGGGGTCAGGATGAGCAGTTCTTC,CASSQANRGQDEQFF
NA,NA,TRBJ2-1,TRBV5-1,TGCGCCAGCAGCTTGGAAGGGCAGGGATTGGTTACGACGTCGTACAATGAGCAGTTCTTC,CASSLEGQGLVTTSYNEQFF
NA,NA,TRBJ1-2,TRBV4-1,TGCGCCAGCAGCCAAGTCAGCTTAACTAACTATGGCTACACCTTC,CASSQVSLTNYGYTF
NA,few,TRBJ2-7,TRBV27,TGTGCCAGCAGTTTTAGCTCCTACGAGCAGTACTTC,CASSFSSYEQYF
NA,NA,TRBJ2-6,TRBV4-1,TGCGCCAGCAGCCAAGTAGAAGGGTCTGGGGCCAACGTCCTGACTTTC,CASSQVEGSGANVLTF
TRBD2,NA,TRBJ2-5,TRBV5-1,TGCGCCAGCAGCTTTCTGACTAGCGGAGGGGCGCAAGAGACCCAGTACTTC,CASSFLTSGGAQETQYF
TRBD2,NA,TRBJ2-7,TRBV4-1,TGCGCCAGCAGCCAAGAGACCCTAGCGGGAGGAGGGGAGCAGTACTTC,CASSQETLAGGGEQYF
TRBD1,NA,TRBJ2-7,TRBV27,TGTGCCAGCAGTTTACAGGGACAGGGATTCCACGAGCAGTACTTC,CASSLQGQGFHEQYF
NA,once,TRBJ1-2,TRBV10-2,TGCGCCAGCAGTGACAGTAACTATGGCTACACCTTC,CASSDSNYGYTF
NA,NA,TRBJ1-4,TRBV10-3,TGTGCCATCAGTGAGGACGGACCATTGTATCATGCAACTAATGAAAAACTGTTTTTT,CAISEDGPLYHATNEKLFF
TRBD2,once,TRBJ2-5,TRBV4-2,TGTGCCAGCACCCCGGGACTAGCGGAGCAAGAGACCCAGTACTTC,CASTPGLAEQETQYF
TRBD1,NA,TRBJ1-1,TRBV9,TGTGCCAGCAGCTCAGGGGGCGGAAACACTGAAGCTTTCTTT,CASSSGGGNTEAFF
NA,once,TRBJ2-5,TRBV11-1,TGTGCCAGCAGCTTAGGGGACTCGTTGGATATCGAGACCCAGTACTTC,CASSLGDSLDIETQYF
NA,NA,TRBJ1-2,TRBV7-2,TGTGCCAGCAGCTTTGGGCAGCTCTATGGCTACACCTTC,CASSFGQLYGYTF
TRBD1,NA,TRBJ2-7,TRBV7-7,TGTGCCAGCAGCCTACGACAGGGGGCCTACGAGCAGTACTTC,CASSLRQGAYEQYF
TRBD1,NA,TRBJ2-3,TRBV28,TGTGCCAGCAGTTTGGGGACAGGGGGAGTCGGAGATACGCAGTATTTT,CASSLGTGGVGDTQYF
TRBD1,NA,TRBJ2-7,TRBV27,TGTGCCAGCAGTCCCCTGGACAGGGACGAGCAGTACTTC,CASSPLDRDEQYF
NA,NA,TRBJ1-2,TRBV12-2,TGTGCAAGTCGCTTAGGCCCCAGGCGAGATCCAGGGTTTAACTATGGCTACACCTTC,CASRLGPRRDPGFNYGYTF
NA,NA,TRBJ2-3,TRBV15,TGTGCCACCAGCAGAGTAATCACAGATACGCAGTATTTT,CATSRVITDTQYF
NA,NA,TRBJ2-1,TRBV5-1,TGCGCCAGCAGCGGAGCCTACAATGAGCAGTTCTTC,CASSGAYNEQFF
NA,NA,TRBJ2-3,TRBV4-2,TGTGCCAGCAGCCAAGGTGGGAGCACAGATACGCAGTATTTT,CASSQGGSTDTQYF
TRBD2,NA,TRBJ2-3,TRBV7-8,TGTGCCAGCAGCTTAGGGAGGTTAGCGGGGTGGGATACGCAGTATTTT,CASSLGRLAGWDTQYF
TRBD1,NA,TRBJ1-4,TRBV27,TGTGCCAGCACTTCTGGACCCGGACAGGGGGAGTTTGAAAAACTGTTTTTT,CASTSGPGQGEFEKLFF
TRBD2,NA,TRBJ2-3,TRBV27,TGTGCCAGCAGTTTGGGGCTAGCGGGGACCACAGATACGCAGTATTTT,CASSLGLAGTTDTQYF
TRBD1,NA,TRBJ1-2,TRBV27,TGTGCCAGCAGTTTTTACAGGGGGTCTACTATTGGCTACACCTTC,CASSFYRGSTIGYTF
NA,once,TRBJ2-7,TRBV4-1,TGCGCCAGCAGCTACAGAGGACTGGATGAGCAGTACTTC,CASSYRGLDEQYF